Detailed here is one T cell receptor beta chain. 60 Vbeta and 13 Jbeta primers were used in PCR. The method was immunoSEQ multiplex PCR; TCRdb's version includes in-frame clones alone and lacks a portion of them. This repertoire shows around 190,000 clones, around 81% found once; its top ten account for around 6%. This sample is part of a study of cytomegalovirus exposure and HLA in healthy donors. V gave up 3 bases and J gave up 0 bases; unmatched junction bases: 0. The CDR3 covers 13 residues. Germline-derived CDR1 and CDR2 are SGHRS and YFSETQ. The source material was PBMCs. This clonotype was sampled from a man aged 40-49 years in good health and CMV-seronegative. This sequence joins TRBV5-1 and TRBJ2-7, with TRBD1 matching over 7 bases. CDR3 protein: CASSWDSSYEQYF. CDR3 in DNA: TGCGCCAGCAGCTGGGACAGCTCCTACGAGCAGTACTTC.